Listed here are 2 T cell receptor beta chains from one sample, sequenced in a study of response to subunit inactivated influenza vaccine. TCRdb fed the RT-PCR reads into MiXCR, producing one record per CDR3 protein. Here the sample spans around 580,000 distinct CDR3 sequences, 14% being singletons. This material consisted of PBMCs from blood, taken 12 days after vaccination. These receptor sequences come from a man aged 50 to 60 who received an inactivated influenza vaccine.

This clonotype was found a few times. The V gene is TRBV6-2 or TRBV6-3, the J gene TRBJ2-7; 7 positions agree with TRBD2. CDR3 length equals 15 residues. Per germline, CDR1 MNHEY and CDR2 SVGEGT. Trimming at V came to 0 bases and at J to 6 bases, leaving 8 bases not matched to a gene. Written as DNA, the CDR3 is TGTGCCAGCAGTTACTCGGAGACTAGCTCTACCGAGCAGTACTTC. This sequence encodes CASSYSETSSTEQYF.

This clonotype appeared a few times. CDR3 in amino acids: CASSPSTGYEAFF. CDR3 nucleotides: TGTGCCAGCAGCCCTTCGACAGGGTATGAAGCTTTCTTT. The V and J genes are TRBV7-3 and TRBJ1-1; 7 bases line up with TRBD1. V shed 5 bases, J shed 7 bases, and the junction held 7 bases outside the gene matches. Germline V gene sequence: CDR1 SGHTA, CDR2 FQGTGA. The CDR3 totals 13 residues.